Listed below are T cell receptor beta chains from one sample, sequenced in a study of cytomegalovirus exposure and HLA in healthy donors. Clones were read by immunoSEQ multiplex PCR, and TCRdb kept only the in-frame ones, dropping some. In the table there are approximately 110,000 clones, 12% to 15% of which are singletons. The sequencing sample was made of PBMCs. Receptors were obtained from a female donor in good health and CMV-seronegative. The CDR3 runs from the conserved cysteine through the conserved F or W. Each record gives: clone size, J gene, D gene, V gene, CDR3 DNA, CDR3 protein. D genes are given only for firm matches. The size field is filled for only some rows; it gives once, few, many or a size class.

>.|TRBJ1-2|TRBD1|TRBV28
TGTGCCAGCACCCAAGGTCAGGGGGGTACCTATGGCTACACCTTC
CASTQGQGGTYGYTF
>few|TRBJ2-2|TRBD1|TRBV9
TGTGCCAGCAGCCCTACCGGGACAGGGGCCGGGGAGCTGTTTTTT
CASSPTGTGAGELFF
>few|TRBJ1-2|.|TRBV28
TGTGCCAGCAGTCCAACCCTAATGGATGGCTACACCTTC
CASSPTLMDGYTF
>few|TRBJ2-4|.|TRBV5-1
TGCGCCAGCAGCTTGGAACAGGAAGACATTCAGTACTTC
CASSLEQEDIQYF
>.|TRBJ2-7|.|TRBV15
TGTGCCACCAGCAATCCATCCGGGGGTGACAACACCGAGCAGTACTTC
CATSNPSGGDNTEQYF
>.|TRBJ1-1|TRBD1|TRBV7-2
TGTGCCAGCAGCAGATGGACAGGGAGGAACACTGAAGCTTTCTTT
CASSRWTGRNTEAFF
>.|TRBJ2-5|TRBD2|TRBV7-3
TGTGCCAGCAGCCGCGCACCCTATTTTAGCGGGTTCCAAGAGACCCAGTACTTC
CASSRAPYFSGFQETQYF
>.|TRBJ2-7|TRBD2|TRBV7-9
TGTGCCAGCAGCTTAGAGGGACTACCGTTAAGGAACTTC
CASSLEGLPLRNF
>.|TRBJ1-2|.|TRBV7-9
TGTGCCAGCAGCTTACCTGCCAGGGACAATGGCTACACCTTC
CASSLPARDNGYTF
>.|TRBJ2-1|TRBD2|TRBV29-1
TGCAGCGTCGACCGACCTAGCGGGAGGGGGCGCAATGAGCAGTTCTTC
CSVDRPSGRGRNEQFF
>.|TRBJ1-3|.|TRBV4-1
TGCGCCAGCAGCCACGATAATCGAGTCGGAAACACCATATATTTT
CASSHDNRVGNTIYF
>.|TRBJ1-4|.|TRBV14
TGTGCCAGCAGCCAAGCGCGCCGGGGGGCTGTCGCAACTAATGAAAAACTGTTTTTT
CASSQARRGAVATNEKLFF
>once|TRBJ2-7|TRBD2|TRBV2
TGTGCCAGCAGTCGGACTAGCGGGAGGTTCTACGAGCAGTACTTC
CASSRTSGRFYEQYF
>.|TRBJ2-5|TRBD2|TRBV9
TGTGCCAGCAGCGCTACCGGCCGGGGGGTCGCAGAGACCCAGTACTTC
CASSATGRGVAETQYF
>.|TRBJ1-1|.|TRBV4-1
TGCGCCAGCAGCCAAGGGCAGGGAAACTCACATATGGACCTAGCTTTCTTT
CASSQGQGNSHMDLAFF
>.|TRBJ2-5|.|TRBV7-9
TGTGCCAGCAGTCATTGGACAGCGCAAGAGACCCAGTACTTC
CASSHWTAQETQYF
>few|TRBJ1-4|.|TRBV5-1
TGCGCCAGCAGCCCTCTCAGGGCTGCGGAAAAACTGTTTTTT
CASSPLRAAEKLFF
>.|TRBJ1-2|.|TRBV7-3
TGTGCCAGCAGCTTAGATGGCGGAAAAAACTATGGCTACACCTTC
CASSLDGGKNYGYTF
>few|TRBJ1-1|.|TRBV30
TGTGCCTGGAGCGCACGGGCAACTAATGGACAGGAAGCTTTCTTT
CAWSARATNGQEAFF
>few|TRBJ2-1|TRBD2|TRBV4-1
TGCGCCAGCAGCCAACGAGCGGGAGGGGGCAATGAGCAGTTCTTC
CASSQRAGGGNEQFF
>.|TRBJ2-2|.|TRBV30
TGTGCCTGGAGTGTACTCGTGAGCGCCGGGGAGCTGTTTTTT
CAWSVLVSAGELFF
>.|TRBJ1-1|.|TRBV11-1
TGTGCCAGCAGCTTGAGAGTTGGGGCGGACACTGAAGCTTTCTTT
CASSLRVGADTEAFF
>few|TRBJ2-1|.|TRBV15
TGTGCCACCAGCAGAGATCTGGGCTTAACGAATGAGCAGTTCTTC
CATSRDLGLTNEQFF
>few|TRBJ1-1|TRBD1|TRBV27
TGTGCCAGCAGTAGGGACAGGGCTAACACTGAAGCTTTCTTT
CASSRDRANTEAFF
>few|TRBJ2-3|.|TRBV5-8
TGTGCCAGCAGCCTCGACGGACAGAATCCAGATACGCAGTATTTT
CASSLDGQNPDTQYF
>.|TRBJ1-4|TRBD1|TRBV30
TGTGCCTGGTCTACTTCCCCGGGACAGGGAGTTCCTCTGAGTGAAAAACTGTTTTTT
CAWSTSPGQGVPLSEKLFF
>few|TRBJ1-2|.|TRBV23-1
TGCGCCAGCAGTCTTCCCACGGGCAGGACAGCTAACTATGGCTACACCTTC
CASSLPTGRTANYGYTF
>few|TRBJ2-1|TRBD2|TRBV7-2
TGTGCCAGCAGCTCAACCCGACTAGCGGGAGGGAATGAGCAGTTCTTC
CASSSTRLAGGNEQFF
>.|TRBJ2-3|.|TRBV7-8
TGTGCCAGCAGCCTTGTGACAGTCACAGATACGCAGTATTTT
CASSLVTVTDTQYF
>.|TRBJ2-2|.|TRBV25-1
TGTGCCAGCAGGCAGACAGCCGGGGAGCTGTTTTTT
CASRQTAGELFF
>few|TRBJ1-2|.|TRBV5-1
TGCGCCAGCAGCTTGGACACAGGGTCTAACTATGGCTACACCTTC
CASSLDTGSNYGYTF
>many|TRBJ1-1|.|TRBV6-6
TGTGCCAGCAGTTACCTTCCGAACACTGAAGCTTTCTTT
CASSYLPNTEAFF
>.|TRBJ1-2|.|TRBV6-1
TGTGCCAGCAGTGGGCAGGGCTATGGCTACACCTTC
CASSGQGYGYTF
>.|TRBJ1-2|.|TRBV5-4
TGTGCCAGCAGCTTCCGGGGGGGGCGCTTCCATGGCTACACCTTC
CASSFRGGRFHGYTF